This TCR beta chain was documented in a study of chemoradiotherapy in HPV16-positive cancers. Across the study: Candidate HPV-specific clones and shared TCR motifs came from two HPV16-positive patients.

The ends lost 5 bases at V and 2 bases at J; junction bases unmatched: 5. Germline V gene lookup returns CDR1 SGHTA and CDR2 FQGTGA. CDR3 size: 14 residues. Overall study results and limits: During treatment, candidate HPV-specific clones and E7-related motifs expanded in tumor.

With respect to this clone: Its antigen remains unknown.

Libraries were prepared by immunoSEQ multiplex PCR; TCRdb keeps only in-frame clonotypes and omits some of them. The sample lists 15,000 to 20,000 clones, nearly 80% occurring once. The chain uses TRBV7-3 and TRBJ1-1, with 7 bases fitting TRBD1. Sample acquisition took place from a patient who underwent chemoradiotherapy. This clonotype was obtained from a human donor with HPV-associated anogenital cancer. CDR3 sequence: CASSLGGFNTEAFF. Here the CDR3 DNA reads TGTGCCAGCAGCCTAGGGGGCTTCAACACTGAAGCTTTCTTT.